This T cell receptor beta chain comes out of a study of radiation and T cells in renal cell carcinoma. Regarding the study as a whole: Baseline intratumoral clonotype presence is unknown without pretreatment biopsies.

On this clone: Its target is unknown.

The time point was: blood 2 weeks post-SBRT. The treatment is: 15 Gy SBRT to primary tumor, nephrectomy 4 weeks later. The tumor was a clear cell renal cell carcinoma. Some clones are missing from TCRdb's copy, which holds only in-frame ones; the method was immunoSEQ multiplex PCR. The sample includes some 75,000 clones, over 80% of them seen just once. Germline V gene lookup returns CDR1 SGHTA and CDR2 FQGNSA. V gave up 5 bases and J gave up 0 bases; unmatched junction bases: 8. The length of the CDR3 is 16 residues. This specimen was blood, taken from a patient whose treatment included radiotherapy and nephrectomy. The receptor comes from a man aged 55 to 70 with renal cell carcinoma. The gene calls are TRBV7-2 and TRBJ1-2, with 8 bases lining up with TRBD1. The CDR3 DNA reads TGTGCCAGCAGCCCGGACAGGGAACGGACTAACTATGGCTACACCTTC. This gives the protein CASSPDRERTNYGYTF.